This TCR beta chain was recorded in a study of OX40 agonist ivuxolimab in advanced cancers. Turning to the study itself: Dose-escalation patients' cancers were hepatocellular carcinoma, melanoma, renal cell or head and neck cancer. Whole-study findings and limits: Low clonal expansion, among the lowest seen, marked partial responders at 0.1-3.0 mg/kg. CD8+ T cells were the subset that, on average, had more expanded clones than CD4+.

Repertoires were generated with immunoSEQ multiplex PCR, while TCRdb's copy carries only in-frame clones and drops some. Among about 44,000 clones listed, around 93% were seen once. Comments on this clone: Its antigen is as yet unknown.

Deletions cut 9 bases from V and 5 bases from J, with 10 bases between. Germline V gene sequence: CDR1 LNHDA, CDR2 SQIVND (reference sequence). CDR3 size: 11 residues. The sample was CD4+ or CD8+ T cells sorted from blood, taken in a trial of the OX40 agonist ivuxolimab. The V and J genes are TRBV19 and TRBJ2-5; D ambiguous. The receptor's source is an adult with an advanced solid tumor such as melanoma, head and neck, liver or kidney cancer. CDR3 protein: CASSPGETQYF. The CDR3 nucleotides are TGTGCCAGCAGTCCCGGGGAGACCCAGTACTTC.